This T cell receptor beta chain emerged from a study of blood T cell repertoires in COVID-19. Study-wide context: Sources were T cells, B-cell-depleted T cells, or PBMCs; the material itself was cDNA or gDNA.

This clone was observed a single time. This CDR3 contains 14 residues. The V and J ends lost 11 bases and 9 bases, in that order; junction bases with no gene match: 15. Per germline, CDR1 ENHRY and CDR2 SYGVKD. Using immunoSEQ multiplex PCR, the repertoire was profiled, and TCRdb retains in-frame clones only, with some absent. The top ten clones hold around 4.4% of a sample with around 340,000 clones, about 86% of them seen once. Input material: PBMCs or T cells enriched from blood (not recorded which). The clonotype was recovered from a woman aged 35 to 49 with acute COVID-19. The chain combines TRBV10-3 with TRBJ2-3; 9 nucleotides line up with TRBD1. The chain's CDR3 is CASKSGQGIVTQYF. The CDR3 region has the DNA TGTGCCTCCAAATCTGGACAGGGGATAGTCACGCAGTATTTT.